Presented here are 25 T cell receptor beta chains from one specimen sequenced in a study of blood T cell repertoires in COVID-19. Libraries were prepared by immunoSEQ multiplex PCR; TCRdb keeps only in-frame clonotypes and omits some of them. The sample contains a few hundred thousand clones, roughly 80% of which appear only once. The sequencing input was peripheral blood. The receptors derive from an elderly woman with acute or convalescent COVID-19.

The J gene is TRBJ1-4, the V gene TRBV4-1; tentative D call: TRBD1 (6 bases). With 3 bases removed from V and 8 bases from J, the gap between germline ends came to 22 bases. The CDR3 runs to 17 residues. From germline, CDR1 is MGHRA and CDR2 YSYEKL. The CDR3 bases are TGCGCCAGCAGCCAGAAAGAACGGGTCGGGGGGGGCGAAAAACTGTTTTTT. It codes for CASSQKERVGGGEKLFF.

The rearrangement joins TRBV7-8 to TRBJ2-2; tentative D call: TRBD2 (6 bases). V lost 1 base and J lost 1, with 16 bases in between. This CDR3 is 18 amino acids long. The germline CDR1 and CDR2 sequences are SGHVS and FQNEAQ. The DNA of the CDR3 is TGTGCCAGCAGCTTAGACCCGGGTCGGCGGGGGAACACCGGGGAGCTGTTTTTT. Translation: CASSLDPGRRGNTGELFF.

CDR3 amino acids: CASSRGPGGTDTQYF. Here the CDR3 DNA reads TGTGCCAGCAGCCGGGGGCCGGGGGGGACAGATACGCAGTATTTT. This sequence joins TRBV7-2 and TRBJ2-3, with 8 bases matching TRBD2. Germline lookup yields CDR1 SGHTA and CDR2 FQGNSA. The ends lost 5 bases at V and 3 bases at J; junction bases unmatched: 7. The CDR3 runs 15 residues.

V gene TRBV7-2 combines with J gene TRBJ1-1, with a possible D match to TRBD1 (5 bases). Germline V CDR1 and CDR2: SGHTA, FQGNSA. The CDR3 runs to 15 residues. Trimming removed 5 bases from V and 0 bases from J, with 13 bases in between. CDR3 sequence reads: CASSEVGVLNTEAFF. CDR3 bases: TGTGCCAGCAGCGAAGTAGGGGTACTGAACACTGAAGCTTTCTTT. Full variable domain (rest looked up from reference TRBV7-2 and TRBJ1-1): GAGVSQSPSNKVTEKGKDVELRCDPISGHTALYWYRQSLGQGLEFLIYFQGNSAPDKSGLPSDRFSAERTGGSVSTLTIQRTQQEDSAVYLCASSEVGVLNTEAFFGQGTRLTVV.

The chain uses TRBV11-2 and TRBJ2-7, with 9 bases fitting TRBD2. Per the germline V gene, CDR1 is SGHAT and CDR2 is FQNNGV. The CDR3 contains 17 residues. The V and J ends lost 1 base and 6 bases, in that order; junction bases with no gene match: 13. Here the CDR3 DNA reads TGTGCCAGCAGCTTAGTCGGGCGTGGACTAGCGCCCGTCGAGCAGTACTTC. This sequence encodes CASSLVGRGLAPVEQYF.

The J gene is TRBJ1-3, the V gene TRBV11-2; maybe TRBD1 (5 bases). Trimming took off 3 bases at V and 1 base at J, with 7 bases between the two ends. The germline CDR1 and CDR2 sequences are SGHAT and FQNNGV. The CDR3 is 14 residues long. CDR3 residues: CASSFGGSGNTIYF. The CDR3, as DNA: TGTGCCAGCAGCTTCGGGGGGTCTGGAAACACCATATATTTT. Complete variable domain (other parts from reference TRBV11-2 and TRBJ1-3): EAGVAQSPRYKIIEKRQSVAFWCNPISGHATLYWYQQILGQGPKLLIQFQNNGVVDDSQLPKDRFSAERLKGVDSTLKIQPAKLEDSAVYLCASSFGGSGNTIYFGEGSWLTVV.

The rearrangement joins TRBV6-1 to TRBJ1-1; D unclear. The length of the CDR3 is 14 residues. V was shortened by 3 bases and J by 11 bases, with 19 bases between the two germline ends. Germline-derived CDR1 and CDR2 are MNHNS and SASEGT. Here the CDR3 DNA reads TGTGCCAGCAGTGAGGACGGGGTTGGTCTCAAGGCTTTCTTT. Residues: CASSEDGVGLKAFF.

This chain joins TRBV9 and TRBJ1-3; TRBD1 matches at 9 bases. CDR1 is SGDLS, CDR2 YYNGEE, per germline. V lost 4 bases and J lost 0; bases outside the gene matches: 17. There are 20 residues in the CDR3. The CDR3 reads CASSPPPGQGGGRSGNTIYF. DNA of the CDR3: TGTGCCAGCAGCCCGCCACCGGGACAGGGAGGCGGGCGCTCTGGAAACACCATATATTTT.

The chain carries TRBV11-1 and TRBJ2-5, with a weak D call TRBD2 (6 bases). The ends were cut back, 5 bases at V and 5 bases at J, with 21 bases in the middle. Germline CDR1 and CDR2: SGHAT and FQDESV (reference sequence). This CDR3 contains 16 residues. The CDR3 DNA reads TGTGCCAGCAGCCCCCCACAAGGGCGGGAAGGGGAGACCCAGTACTTC. Its translation: CASSPPQGREGETQYF.

The chain recombines TRBV28 with TRBJ1-3; D is ambiguous. Germline lookup yields CDR1 MDHEN and CDR2 SYDVKM. The CDR3 spans 15 residues. V lost 1 base and J 4 bases, leaving 11 bases between the germline ends. The CDR3 DNA reads TGTGCCAGCAGTTTATCCTACAGTCGAGGAAACACCATATATTTT. As protein: CASSLSYSRGNTIYF.

This clone has a handful of counts. The chain links TRBV7-9 to TRBJ1-6; the D is unclear. The V and J ends lost 5 bases and 10 bases respectively, with 15 bases between them. The CDR3 totals 14 residues. Germline V gene data show CDR1 as SEHNR and CDR2 as FQNEAQ (reference sequence). CDR3 sequence: CASSPLSGYSPLHF. The DNA of the CDR3 is TGTGCCAGCAGCCCCCTGTCGGGTTACTCACCCCTCCACTTT.

The chain carries TRBV7-8 and TRBJ2-1, with TRBD1 identical over 9 bases. The CDR3 runs 16 residues. Germline assignment: CDR1 SGHVS and CDR2 FQNEAQ. V dropped 0 bases and J dropped 9; count of bases not matched to a gene: 9. The CDR3 sequence: CASSLAGTGFKGEQFF. CDR3 DNA sequence: TGTGCCAGCAGCTTAGCGGGGACAGGGTTCAAGGGTGAGCAGTTCTTC.

The CDR3 loop reads CSAERTGLDTEAFF. DNA for the CDR3: TGCAGCGCCGAAAGGACAGGGTTGGACACTGAAGCTTTCTTT. This sequence joins TRBV29-1 and TRBJ1-1; 8 nucleotides match TRBD1. Germline CDR1 SQVTM, CDR2 ANQGSEA. The CDR3 contains 14 residues. Germline trimming cut 7 bases from V and 3 bases from J; bases unmatched to any gene: 10.

The V gene is TRBV6-2 or TRBV6-3, the J gene TRBJ1-1, with D maybe TRBD1 (5 bases). The ends were cut back, 6 bases at V and 6 bases at J, with 14 bases in the middle. Germline CDR1 reads MNHEY; CDR2 reads SVGEGT. The CDR3 covers 13 residues. The CDR3 sequence: CASSIQDTAEAFF. The DNA for the CDR3 is TGTGCCAGCAGCATACAGGATACCGCTGAAGCTTTCTTT.

V usage is TRBV18 and J usage is TRBJ2-5; 10 nucleotides agree with TRBD2. The J segment lost 2 bases and the V segment lost 3 bases, leaving 3 bases of the junction unmatched. The CDR3 has 15 amino acids. Germline V gene sequence: CDR1 KGHSH, CDR2 LQKENI. The CDR3 protein is CASSPTSGTQETQYF. The CDR3 nucleotides read TGTGCCAGCTCACCTACTAGCGGGACTCAAGAGACCCAGTACTTC.

This rearrangement joins TRBV7-6 to TRBJ2-1, with TRBD2 as a possible D gene (5 bases). Trimming left V 5 bases short and J 0 bases short, with 8 bases between. CDR1 is SGHVS, CDR2 FNYEAQ, per germline. The CDR3 has 14 amino acids. The DNA for the CDR3 is TGTGCCAGCAGCCCGCGGGCCTCCTACAATGAGCAGTTCTTC. Amino acids: CASSPRASYNEQFF.

The chain is built from TRBV6-1 and TRBJ1-5, with D maybe TRBD1 (5 bases). CDR3 length: 18 residues. V lost 0 bases and J lost 2, with 17 bases in between. Looked up from germline, CDR1 is MNHNS and CDR2 is SASEGT. In DNA, the CDR3 is TGTGCCAGCAGTGAAGCGGCGGGGCTCGGGATCGGCAATCAGCCCCAGCATTTT. This codes for CASSEAAGLGIGNQPQHF.

This clone rates as medium-sized. Other DNA sequences of this sample code for an identical CDR3. The V call is TRBV5-1, the J call TRBJ2-2; no reliable D call. Germline V gene sequence: CDR1 SGHRS, CDR2 YFSETQ. This CDR3 is built from 14 residues. V lost 5 bases to trimming and J lost 1 base, with 9 bases between them. CDR3 protein: CASRIGQNTGELFF. The CDR3 region has the DNA TGCGCCAGCAGGATTGGGCAGAACACCGGGGAGCTGTTTTTT.

This chain connects TRBV11-2 to TRBJ1-1, with 9 nucleotides matching TRBD1. The CDR3 consists of 15 residues. V dropped 5 bases and J dropped 9; count of bases not matched to a gene: 13. Per the germline V gene, CDR1 is SGHAT and CDR2 is FQNNGV. The CDR3 coding sequence is TGTGCCAGCAGCCCACCGGACAGGGGAAGACTTAAAGCTTTCTTT. Its protein is CASSPPDRGRLKAFF.

The chain carries TRBV7-2 and TRBJ1-1; D perhaps matches TRBD1 (5 bases). The CDR3 loop spans 15 amino acids. The germline gives CDR1 SGHTA, CDR2 FQGNSA. The V gene lost 0 bases and the J gene lost 3 bases, with 11 bases spanning the gap. In nucleotides, the CDR3 is TGTGCCAGCAGCTTAGCGGGAGGGGTGGACACTGAAGCTTTCTTT. Its protein is CASSLAGGVDTEAFF.

In nucleotides, the CDR3 is TGTGCCAGCAGTCACCAGGGGGCGCAGAACGAGCAGTACTTC. As protein: CASSHQGAQNEQYF. This chain uses TRBV6-7 with TRBJ2-7, with 8 bases aligning to TRBD1. TRBV6-7 counts as an open reading frame of uncertain function. The CDR3 contains 14 residues. The ends lost 5 bases at V and 5 bases at J; junction bases unmatched: 8.

This clone was detected only once. The CDR3 nucleotides read TGCGCCAGCAGCCGACCGACAGGGAGCAATCAGCCCCAGCATTTT. Translating it yields CASSRPTGSNQPQHF. The chain carries TRBV4-3 and TRBJ1-5; TRBD1 matches 7 bases. This CDR3 region has 15 residues. Germline values: CDR1 LGHNA, CDR2 YSLEER. After removal of 4 bases from V and 1 base from J, the junction contained 4 bases not matched to a gene.

J is TRBJ1-1 and V is TRBV30, with a possible D match to TRBD1 (5 bases). The CDR3 contains 14 residues. The germline gives CDR1 GTSNPN, CDR2 SVGIG (reference sequence). The V end lost 0 bases, the J end lost 2 bases, and 10 bases lay between the germline ends. CDR3 sequence: CAWSVQVSNTEAFF. For the CDR3, the DNA is TGTGCCTGGAGTGTACAGGTTAGCAACACTGAAGCTTTCTTT.

The chain links TRBV7-9 to TRBJ2-1; D is perhaps TRBD2 (6 bases). The V end was cut by 5 bases, the J end by 10 bases, with 18 bases between. The CDR3 is 14 residues long. Germline V gene lookup returns CDR1 SEHNR and CDR2 FQNEAQ (reference sequence). This CDR3 is CASSGRTTQVEQFF. The DNA for the CDR3 is TGTGCCAGCAGCGGCCGGACTACCCAAGTCGAGCAGTTCTTC.

The CDR3 reads CASSVAASGMSSYNEQFF. The CDR3 DNA reads TGTGCCAGCAGCGTAGCGGCTAGCGGGATGAGCTCCTACAATGAGCAGTTCTTC. This chain joins TRBV9 and TRBJ2-1, with 9 bases fitting TRBD2. The trim removed 0 bases at V and 0 bases at J, leaving 7 bases unmatched. The CDR3 contains 18 residues. The germline V gene has CDR1 SGDLS and CDR2 YYNGEE. Using reference TRBV9 and TRBJ2-1 for the parts outside the CDR3, the full variable domain is DSGVTQTPKHLITATGQRVTLRCSPRSGDLSVYWYQQSLDQGLQFLIQYYNGEERAKGNILERFSAQQFPDLHSELNLSSLELGDSALYFCASSVAASGMSSYNEQFFGPGTRLTVL.